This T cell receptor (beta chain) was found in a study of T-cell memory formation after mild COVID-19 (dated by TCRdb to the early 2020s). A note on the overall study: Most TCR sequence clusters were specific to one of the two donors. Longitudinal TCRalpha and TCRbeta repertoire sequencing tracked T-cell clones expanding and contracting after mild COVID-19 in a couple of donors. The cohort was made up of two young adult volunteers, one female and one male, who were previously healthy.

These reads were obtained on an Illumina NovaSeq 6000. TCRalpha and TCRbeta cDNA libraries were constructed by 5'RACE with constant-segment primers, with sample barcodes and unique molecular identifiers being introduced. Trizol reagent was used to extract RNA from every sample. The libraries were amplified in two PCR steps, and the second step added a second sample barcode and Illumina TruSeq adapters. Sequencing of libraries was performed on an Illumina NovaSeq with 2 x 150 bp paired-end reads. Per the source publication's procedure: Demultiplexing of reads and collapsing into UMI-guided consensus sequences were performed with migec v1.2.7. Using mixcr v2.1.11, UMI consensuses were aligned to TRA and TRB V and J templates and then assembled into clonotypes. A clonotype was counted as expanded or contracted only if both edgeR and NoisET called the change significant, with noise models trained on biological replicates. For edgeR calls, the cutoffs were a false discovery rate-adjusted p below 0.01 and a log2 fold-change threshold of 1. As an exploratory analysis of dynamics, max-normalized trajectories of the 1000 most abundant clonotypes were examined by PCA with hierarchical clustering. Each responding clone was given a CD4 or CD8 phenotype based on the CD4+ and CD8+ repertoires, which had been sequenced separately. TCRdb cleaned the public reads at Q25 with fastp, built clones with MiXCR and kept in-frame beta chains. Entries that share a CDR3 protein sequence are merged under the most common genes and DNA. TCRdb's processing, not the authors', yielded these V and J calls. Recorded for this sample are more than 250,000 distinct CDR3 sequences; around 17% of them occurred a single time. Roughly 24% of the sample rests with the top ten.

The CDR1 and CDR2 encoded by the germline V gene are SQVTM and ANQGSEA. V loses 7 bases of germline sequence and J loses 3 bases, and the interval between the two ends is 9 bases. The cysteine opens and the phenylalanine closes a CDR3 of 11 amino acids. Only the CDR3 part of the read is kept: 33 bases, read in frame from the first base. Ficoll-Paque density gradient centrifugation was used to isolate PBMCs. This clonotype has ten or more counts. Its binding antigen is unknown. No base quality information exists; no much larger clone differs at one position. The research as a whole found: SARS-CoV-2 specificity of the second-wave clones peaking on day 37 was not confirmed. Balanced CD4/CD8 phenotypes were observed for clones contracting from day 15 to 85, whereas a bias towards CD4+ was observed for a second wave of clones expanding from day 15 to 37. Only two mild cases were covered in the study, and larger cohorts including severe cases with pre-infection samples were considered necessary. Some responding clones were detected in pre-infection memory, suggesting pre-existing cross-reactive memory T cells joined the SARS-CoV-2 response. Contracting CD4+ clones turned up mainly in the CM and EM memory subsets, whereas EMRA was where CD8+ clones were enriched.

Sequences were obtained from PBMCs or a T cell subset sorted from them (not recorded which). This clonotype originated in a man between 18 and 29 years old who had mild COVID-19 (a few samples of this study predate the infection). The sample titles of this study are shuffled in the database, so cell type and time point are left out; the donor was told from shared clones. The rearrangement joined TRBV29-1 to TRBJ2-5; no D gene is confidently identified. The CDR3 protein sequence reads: CSGNSKETQYF. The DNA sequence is TGCAGCGGGAATTCGAAAGAGACCCAGTACTTC. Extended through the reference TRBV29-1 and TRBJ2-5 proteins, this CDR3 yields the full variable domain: SAVISQKPSRDICQRGTSLTIQCQVDSQVTMMFWYRQQPGQSLTLIATANQGSEATYESGFVIDKFPISRPNLTFSTLTVSNMSPEDSSIYLCSGNSKETQYFGPGTRLLVL.